A single sample gave rise to the 27 T cell receptor beta chains below, sequenced in a study of T cells in Graves' hyperthyroidism and ophthalmopathy. Regions amplified from RNA transcripts were the TCR beta CDR3 regions. Using the HTBI primer set, a first-round RT-PCR was run on the TCR CDR3. TCRdb re-derived calls from the multiplex PCR reads in MiXCR, one entry per CDR3 protein. The sample has hundreds of thousands of distinct CDR3 sequences, about 15% seen once. Sequenced input: blood. These TCRs come from a woman in her twenties or thirties with Graves' hyperthyroidism.

This clonotype was recorded many times. The V and J genes are TRBV20-1 and TRBJ2-5; 8 bases align to TRBD1. The CDR3 length is 13 residues. J was trimmed by 3 bases and V by 4 bases; bases with no gene match: 4. Germline CDR1 reads DFQATT; CDR2 reads SNEGSKA (reference sequence). The CDR3 region is CSAIRQGKETQYF. CDR3 DNA sequence: TGCAGTGCTATCAGACAGGGGAAAGAGACCCAGTACTTC.

V is TRBV30 and J is TRBJ1-2; D is possibly TRBD1 (6 bases). In germline, CDR1 is GTSNPN, CDR2 SVGIG (reference sequence). The CDR3 consists of 12 residues. V was trimmed by 3 bases and J by 5 bases, leaving 10 bases between them. CDR3 sequence: CAWSGQRYGYTF. The CDR3 coding sequence is TGTGCCTGGAGCGGACAGAGATATGGCTACACCTTC. Full variable domain (outside the CDR3, taken from reference TRBV30 and TRBJ1-2): SQTIHQWPATLVQPVGSPLSLECTVEGTSNPNLYWYRQAAGRGLQLLFYSVGIGQISSEVPQNLSASRPQDRQFILSSKKLLLSDSGFYLCAWSGQRYGYTFGSGTRLTVV.

This rearrangement joins TRBV29-1 to TRBJ2-4; unclear D gene. V was clipped by 7 bases and J by 9 bases, with 10 bases between them. The germline V gene has CDR1 SQVTM and CDR2 ANQGSEA. The length of the CDR3 is 10 residues. The CDR3 DNA sequence: TGCAGCGCCCTAGAAGGCATTCAGTACTTC. Translating it yields CSALEGIQYF.

As for this clonotype: One base away lies a much larger clone, so this may be a sequencing read error. The CDR3 DNA sequence: TGTGCCAGCAGTTTATGGGCCGTCCACCCCTGGGAGCTGTTTTTT. Translation gives CASSLWAVHPWELFF. The rearrangement uses TRBV12-3 or TRBV12-4 and TRBJ2-2; no definite D call. V lost 2 bases, J lost 9 bases, and 16 bases lay in between. The CDR3 contains 15 residues.

This chain joins TRBV5-1 and TRBJ1-2, with 8 positions matching TRBD1. This CDR3 comprises 14 residues. CDR1 is SGHRS and CDR2 is YFSETQ in the germline V gene. J was trimmed by 6 bases and V by 0 bases; bases with no gene match: 4. CDR3 in amino acids: CASSLDRGEDGYTF. Written as DNA, the CDR3 is TGCGCCAGCAGCTTGGACAGGGGGGAGGATGGCTACACCTTC.

This clonotype was seen many times. The V call is TRBV11-2, the J call TRBJ2-3, with D possibly matching TRBD1 (5 bases). Germline values: CDR1 SGHAT, CDR2 FQNNGV. The CDR3 length is 16 residues. V was trimmed by 5 bases and J by 0 bases, leaving 15 bases between them. The CDR3 sequence is CASSRRTTPSTDTQYF. The CDR3 nucleotides read TGTGCCAGCAGCCGAAGGACAACGCCTAGCACAGATACGCAGTATTTT. Full variable domain (missing parts from reference TRBV11-2 and TRBJ2-3): EAGVAQSPRYKIIEKRQSVAFWCNPISGHATLYWYQQILGQGPKLLIQFQNNGVVDDSQLPKDRFSAERLKGVDSTLKIQPAKLEDSAVYLCASSRRTTPSTDTQYFGPGTRLTVL.

The V call is TRBV6-1, the J call TRBJ2-3; 14 positions match TRBD2. The V and J ends lost 6 bases and 4 bases, in that order; junction bases with no gene match: 15. The CDR3 length is 19 residues. Germline-derived CDR1 and CDR2 are MNHNS and SASEGT. The CDR3 sequence: CASRKLTGTSGRTADTQYF. Here the CDR3 DNA reads TGTGCCAGCAGGAAATTAACCGGGACTAGCGGGAGAACGGCAGATACGCAGTATTTT.

This clonotype was observed at least ten times. The rearrangement links TRBV28 to TRBJ2-7; maybe TRBD1 (6 bases). The V gene lost 3 bases and the J gene lost 2 bases, with 14 bases spanning the gap. The CDR3 loop spans 15 amino acids. Per the germline V gene, CDR1 is MDHEN and CDR2 is SYDVKM. The CDR3 region is CASSFQSQGPYEQYF. DNA of the CDR3: TGTGCCAGCAGTTTTCAGTCACAGGGACCCTACGAGCAGTACTTC.

J is TRBJ2-2 and V is TRBV30; 7 bases line up with TRBD2. Germline CDR1 and CDR2: GTSNPN and SVGIG (reference sequence). V was pared by 0 bases and J by 5 bases, with 6 bases of the junction left unmatched. The CDR3 is 15 residues long. Here the CDR3 reads CAWSVRGRDTGELFF. The CDR3 DNA follows: TGTGCCTGGAGTGTACGCGGGAGAGATACCGGGGAGCTGTTTTTT.

V and J are TRBV15 and TRBJ2-1; D perhaps matches TRBD2 (5 bases). Germline CDR1 LNHNV, CDR2 YYDKDF (reference sequence). Trimming pared 4 bases from V and 6 bases from J, leaving 10 bases between. CDR3 length: 13 amino acids. CDR3 sequence reads: CATSTGELNEQFF. DNA of the CDR3: TGTGCCACCAGCACTGGGGAGCTCAATGAGCAGTTCTTC. The full variable domain, completed using reference TRBV15 and TRBJ2-1, is DAMVIQNPRYQVTQFGKPVTLSCSQTLNHNVMYWYQQKSSQAPKLLFHYYDKDFNNEADTPDNFQSRRPNTSFCFLDIRSPGLGDTAMYLCATSTGELNEQFFGPGTRLTVL.

The genes are TRBV29-1 and TRBJ1-1; the D is unclear. The CDR3 is 12 residues long. Deletions cut 6 bases from V and 1 base from J, with 9 bases between. Germline lookup yields CDR1 SQVTM and CDR2 ANQGSEA. In nucleotides, the CDR3 is TGCAGCGTGGACCCGGCGAACACTGAAGCTTTCTTT. Its protein product is CSVDPANTEAFF.

This clonotype was counted a few times. V usage is TRBV9 and J usage is TRBJ2-1; D unresolved. Germline loops: CDR1 SGDLS, CDR2 YYNGEE. V was pared by 0 bases and J by 2 bases, with 6 bases between. The CDR3 is 14 amino acids. The CDR3 nucleotides read TGTGCCAGCAGCGTAGTTGGGACCTACAATGAGCAGTTCTTC. Amino acids: CASSVVGTYNEQFF.

This clonotype was detected only a few times. The V call is TRBV9, the J call TRBJ1-1; D unclear. The CDR3 spans 16 residues. Germline V gene sequence: CDR1 SGDLS, CDR2 YYNGEE. Deletions cut 4 bases from V and 4 bases from J, with 20 bases between. CDR3 bases: TGTGCCAGCAGCTATGACATCGAAAGGTCGAGCACTGAAGCTTTCTTT. This encodes CASSYDIERSSTEAFF.

The CDR3 sequence is CAWSASSGANVLTF. In nucleotides, the CDR3 is TGTGCCTGGAGTGCAAGCTCTGGGGCCAACGTCCTGACTTTC. The chain combines TRBV30 with TRBJ2-6, with D uncertain. The CDR3 has 14 amino acids. CDR1 is GTSNPN, CDR2 SVGIG, per germline (reference sequence). The V gene lost 1 base and the J gene lost 0 bases, with 4 bases spanning the gap.

The chain carries TRBV2 and TRBJ2-2; 13 positions match TRBD2. J was trimmed by 9 bases and V by 11 bases; bases with no gene match: 9. The CDR3 has 14 residues. Germline CDR1 is SNHLY and CDR2 is FYNNEI. The CDR3 sequence: CAFRTSGSARELFF. The CDR3 DNA is TGTGCCTTCCGGACTAGCGGGAGTGCCCGGGAGCTGTTTTTT.

This clonotype was detected only a few times. Its ends do not fully match the called genes, so a read error is possible. V and J are TRBV7-7 and TRBJ1-1; no firm D call. The CDR3 runs to 13 residues. Germline V CDR1 and CDR2: SSHAT, FNYEAQ (reference sequence). The CDR3 nucleotides read TGTGCTAGCAGCCGGGGAACGAACACTGAAGCTTTCTTT. Translating it yields CASSRGTNTEAFF. Full variable domain (outside the CDR3, taken from reference TRBV7-7 and TRBJ1-1): GAGVSQSPRYKVTKRGQDVTLRCDPISSHATLYWYQQALGQGPEFLTYFNYEAQPDKSGLPSDRFSAERPEGSISTLTIQRTEQRDSAMYRCASSRGTNTEAFFGQGTRLTVV.

This clonotype was seen many times. This chain uses TRBV20-1 with TRBJ2-7, with 12 positions matching TRBD1. The germline V gene has CDR1 DFQATT and CDR2 SNEGSKA (reference sequence). CDR3 size: 14 residues. V lost 1 base and J lost 6; bases outside the gene matches: 4. CDR3 sequence: CSARVGTGGGEQYF. CDR3 nucleotide sequence: TGCAGTGCTAGAGTAGGGACAGGGGGCGGCGAGCAGTACTTC.

The chain joins TRBV11-2 to TRBJ2-2, with a weak D call TRBD2 (5 bases). CDR1 and CDR2 from the germline V gene are SGHAT and FQNNGV. The CDR3 is 14 residues long. Trimming left V 6 bases short and J 0 bases short, with 8 bases between. DNA for the CDR3: TGTGCCAGCAGTGCACTAGCGAACACCGGGGAGCTGTTTTTT. It is translated as CASSALANTGELFF.

This clonotype was detected ten times or more. The rearrangement joins TRBV19 to TRBJ1-1, with D possibly being TRBD1 (6 bases). V lost 8 bases to trimming and J lost 7 bases, with 20 bases between them. Germline V CDR1 and CDR2: LNHDA, SQIVND (reference sequence). The CDR3 sequence is 14 residues long. The CDR3, as DNA: TGTGCCAGTCGATCCTCGGGGACAAGAGGTGAAGCTTTCTTT. Protein product: CASRSSGTRGEAFF. Variable domain in full (rest from reference TRBV19 and TRBJ1-1): DGGITQSPKYLFRKEGQNVTLSCEQNLNHDAMYWYRQDPGQGLRLIYYSQIVNDFQKGDIAEGYSVSREKKESFPLTVTSAQKNPTAFYLCASRSSGTRGEAFFGQGTRLTVV.

Details on this clonotype: A junction end diverges from the germline sequence, so it may reflect a read error. The rearrangement uses TRBV20-1 and TRBJ2-7, with D possibly TRBD2 on 6 matching bases. The CDR3 is 15 residues long. Germline V CDR1 and CDR2: DFQATT, SNEGSKA (reference sequence). The CDR3 coding sequence is TGCAGTACTAGAGTGCCGGGGAGGAGCTCCTACGAGCAGTACTTC. Amino acid sequence: CSTRVPGRSSYEQYF.

This chain connects TRBV11-3 to TRBJ2-1, with TRBD2 as a possible D gene (5 bases). V lost 6 bases, J lost 3 bases, and 15 bases lay in between. The CDR3 consists of 15 residues. Germline lookup yields CDR1 SGHNT and CDR2 YENEEA. Here the CDR3 DNA reads TGTGCCAGCAGTTTGGGGAGAGGAGGCTACAATGAGCAGTTCTTC. This sequence encodes CASSLGRGGYNEQFF.

This clonotype showed up many times. The chain carries TRBV3-1 and TRBJ2-1; no reliable D call. The V gene lost 5 bases and the J gene lost 2 bases, with 4 bases spanning the gap. The germline CDR1 and CDR2 sequences are LGHDT and YNNKEL (reference sequence). There are 12 residues in the CDR3. CDR3 DNA: TGTGCCAGCAGCGTCACCTACAATGAGCAGTTCTTC. This translates into CASSVTYNEQFF.

This clonotype was observed a few times. The chain combines TRBV5-1 with TRBJ2-1; 7 bases are a match to TRBD2. The length of the CDR3 is 14 residues. Germline loops: CDR1 SGHRS, CDR2 YFSETQ. After removal of 3 bases from V and 5 bases from J, the junction contained 5 bases not matched to a gene. CDR3 DNA sequence: TGCGCCAGCAGCTGGCTAGCGGATAACAATGAGCAGTTCTTC. Amino acids: CASSWLADNNEQFF.

The chain couples TRBV9 to TRBJ2-3, with D possibly being TRBD1 or TRBD2 (6 bases each). The CDR3 has 16 amino acids. V dropped 3 bases and J dropped 0 bases, with 14 bases sitting between them. Germline V CDR1 and CDR2: SGDLS, YYNGEE. CDR3 protein: CASSEGGLPSTDTQYF. The CDR3 DNA is TGTGCCAGCAGCGAGGGGGGACTGCCTAGCACAGATACGCAGTATTTT.

This clonotype was detected many times. The chain carries TRBV20-1 and TRBJ2-5; 7 nucleotides agree with TRBD1. The CDR3 length is 13 residues. Germline V gives CDR1 DFQATT, CDR2 SNEGSKA (reference sequence). Germline trimming cut 4 bases from V and 4 bases from J; bases unmatched to any gene: 6. The CDR3 is CSANRGLGETQYF. DNA of the CDR3: TGCAGTGCTAACAGGGGATTGGGAGAGACCCAGTACTTC.

This clonotype was seen at least ten times. V usage is TRBV7-7 and J usage is TRBJ2-5; D possibly matches TRBD1 or TRBD2 (7 bases each). With 4 bases removed from V and 5 bases from J, the gap between germline ends came to 14 bases. Germline-derived CDR1 and CDR2 are SSHAT and FNYEAQ (reference sequence). This CDR3 is built from 14 residues. This chain's CDR3 is CASSWEGAGETQYF. CDR3 DNA: TGTGCCAGCAGCTGGGAGGGGGCAGGCGAGACCCAGTACTTC.

This clonotype occurred a few times. The V gene is TRBV5-1, the J gene TRBJ2-2, with a tentative D call TRBD1 (5 bases). The germline V and J ends were trimmed by 6 bases and 0 bases, with 9 bases remaining between them. Germline V gene lookup returns CDR1 SGHRS and CDR2 YFSETQ. The CDR3 has 14 residues. Here the CDR3 DNA reads TGCGCCAGCACCGCAGGGTCGAACACCGGGGAGCTGTTTTTT. Its protein is CASTAGSNTGELFF.